These 17 T cell receptor beta chains share one sample of origin, sequenced in a study of CD8 T cells in Susac syndrome. Reverse transcription of roughly 0.5 to 1 ug RNA used random hexamers. TCRdb reanalysed the immunoSEQ multiplex PCR reads using MiXCR and keeps one entry per CDR3 protein. Seen here are 170,000 or so distinct CDR3 sequences, over 90% observed once, and the top ten hold 0.09% to 0.1%. The specimen was CD4+ T cells from PBMCs. These receptors were collected from a human donor with Susac syndrome.

The DNA of the CDR3 is TGTGCCAGTAGTAGTCGGGGTAGATCAGATACGCAGTATTTT. Residues: CASSSRGRSDTQYF. This chain uses TRBV19 with TRBJ2-3; possible D gene TRBD2, 5 bases. Trimming stripped 4 bases from V and 4 bases from J, with 12 bases between. The germline CDR1 and CDR2 sequences are LNHDA and SQIVND (reference sequence). The CDR3 covers 14 residues.

This chain joins TRBV27 and TRBJ1-1; D unclear. The length of the CDR3 is 14 residues. Germline assignment: CDR1 MNHEY and CDR2 SMNVEV (reference sequence). The V end was cut by 5 bases, the J end by 4 bases, with 14 bases between. The CDR3 nucleotides read TGTGCCAGCAGTCTAAGCTTTACCCTCACTGAAGCTTTCTTT. The encoded protein is CASSLSFTLTEAFF.

J is TRBJ2-7 and V is TRBV20-1; 9 bases map to TRBD1. Germline CDR1 and CDR2: DFQATT and SNEGSKA (reference sequence). The CDR3 consists of 15 residues. Trimming at V came to 3 bases and at J to 4 bases, leaving 10 bases not matched to a gene. CDR3 coding DNA: TGCAGTGCTAGCCGTGTACAGGGGGCGAGATACGAGCAGTACTTC. Its translation: CSASRVQGARYEQYF.

The chain links TRBV5-6 to TRBJ2-3, with D possibly called TRBD1 or TRBD2 (5 bases each). Germline V gives CDR1 SGHDT, CDR2 YYEEEE. V was clipped by 4 bases and J by 6 bases, with 15 bases between them. The CDR3 loop spans 14 amino acids. The CDR3 loop reads CASSRRDVGDTQYF. CDR3 DNA: TGTGCCAGCAGCAGAAGGGACGTCGGCGATACGCAGTATTTT.

The chain has TRBV4-1 and TRBJ1-2; 7 bases line up with TRBD1. Germline lookup yields CDR1 MGHRA and CDR2 YSYEKL. Trimming removed 1 base from V and 4 bases from J; junction bases left unmatched: 9. This CDR3 spans 16 amino acids. The CDR3 nucleotides read TGCGCCAGCAGCCAAGCACCCTCAGGGACAGCCTATGGCTACACCTTC. Amino acid sequence: CASSQAPSGTAYGYTF.

V is TRBV9 and J is TRBJ1-6; D is unresolved. CDR1 is SGDLS and CDR2 is YYNGEE in the germline V gene. The CDR3 spans 18 residues. Trimming stripped 3 bases from V and 7 bases from J, with 23 bases between. The CDR3 here is CASSGNPNNFPGNSPLHF. The CDR3 DNA follows: TGTGCCAGCAGCGGGAATCCGAATAACTTCCCGGGGAATTCACCCCTCCACTTT. The full variable domain, completed using reference TRBV9 and TRBJ1-6, is DSGVTQTPKHLITATGQRVTLRCSPRSGDLSVYWYQQSLDQGLQFLIQYYNGEERAKGNILERFSAQQFPDLHSELNLSSLELGDSALYFCASSGNPNNFPGNSPLHFGNGTRLTVT.

V gene TRBV20-1 combines with J gene TRBJ1-1; D might be TRBD1 (5 bases). The length of the CDR3 is 13 residues. The germline V and J ends were trimmed by 0 bases and 7 bases, with 12 bases remaining between them. Germline assignment: CDR1 DFQATT and CDR2 SNEGSKA (reference sequence). The CDR3 protein is CSARDRGADEAFF. CDR3 DNA sequence: TGCAGTGCTAGAGATCGAGGGGCTGATGAAGCTTTCTTT.

This clonotype was seen only a few times. The V and J genes are TRBV28 and TRBJ2-7; tentative D call: TRBD2 (6 bases). The germline gives CDR1 MDHEN, CDR2 SYDVKM. This CDR3 is 14 amino acids long. Deletions cut 2 bases from V and 6 bases from J, with 14 bases between. Written as DNA, the CDR3 is TGTGCCAGCAGTTTAGGGGGGAGGAGTGGCGAGCAGTACTTC. Its translation is CASSLGGRSGEQYF.

The chain recombines TRBV7-2 with TRBJ2-2; D uncertain. The germline gives CDR1 SGHTA, CDR2 FQGNSA. This CDR3 comprises 14 residues. Trimming removed 3 bases at V and 8 bases at J, with 13 bases between. The CDR3 nucleotides are TGTGCCAGCAGCTTCAGGTCAAGGGCGGGGGAGCTGTTTTTT. Translated, it gives CASSFRSRAGELFF.

The V and J genes are TRBV12-3 or TRBV12-4 and TRBJ2-5; 9 bases match TRBD2. V lost 6 bases and J lost 4; bases outside the gene matches: 12. The CDR3 covers 16 residues. The CDR3 here is CASSPSAGGPGETQYF. The CDR3, as DNA: TGTGCCAGCAGCCCCTCGGCGGGGGGGCCAGGAGAGACCCAGTACTTC.

The CDR3 loop is CASGLETAQYF. The CDR3, as DNA: TGTGCTAGTGGTTTGGAAACAGCGCAGTATTTT. The V and J genes are TRBV12-5 and TRBJ2-3, with no clear D. V lost 1 base and J 10 bases, leaving 6 bases between the germline ends. Per germline, CDR1 LGHNT and CDR2 FRNRAP. This CDR3 spans 11 amino acids.

The genes are TRBV12-3 or TRBV12-4 and TRBJ1-1; 7 positions agree with TRBD1. The CDR3 length is 12 residues. V dropped 1 base and J dropped 11; count of bases not matched to a gene: 4. The CDR3 region has the DNA TGTGCCAGCAGTTTAGACAGGGGCCGTGCTTTCTTT. It specifies CASSLDRGRAFF.

The table lists this clonotype with a count of one. V usage is TRBV28 and J usage is TRBJ1-5; 9 bases are shared with TRBD1. The germline V gene has CDR1 MDHEN and CDR2 SYDVKM. Unmatched junction bases numbered 1, after V lost 6 bases and J lost 4 bases. The CDR3 runs 13 residues. CDR3 sequence: CASSDRGNQPQHF. The CDR3 DNA reads TGTGCCAGCAGCGACAGGGGGAATCAGCCCCAGCATTTT.

This clonotype has a single count. The V gene is TRBV6-5, the J gene TRBJ2-5, with 7 positions matching TRBD1. CDR1 MNHEY and CDR2 SVGAGI come from the germline V gene. CDR3 length: 14 residues. V shed 7 bases, J shed 2 bases, and the junction held 7 bases outside the gene matches. CDR3 coding DNA: TGTGCCAGCAATCGACAGGGCATACAAGAGACCCAGTACTTC. It encodes CASNRQGIQETQYF.

The V and J genes are TRBV29-1 and TRBJ1-1, with a possible D match to TRBD1 (5 bases). Germline CDR1 and CDR2: SQVTM and ANQGSEA. This CDR3 has 11 residues. V lost 4 bases and J lost 9, with 12 bases in between. CDR3 amino acids: CSVGPTDKAFF. CDR3 DNA: TGCAGCGTTGGTCCGACAGACAAAGCTTTCTTT.

The chain carries TRBV18 and TRBJ2-1; D may match TRBD1 or TRBD2 (5 bases each). Germline V gene data show CDR1 as KGHSH and CDR2 as LQKENI. V lost 4 bases to trimming and J lost 5 bases, with 18 bases between them. The CDR3 has 16 residues. CDR3 DNA sequence: TGTGCCAGCTCACTTTCCCGGGACGTAGAGGACAATGAGCAGTTCTTC. Its translation is CASSLSRDVEDNEQFF. The full variable domain, completed using reference TRBV18 and TRBJ2-1, is NAGVMQNPRHLVRRRGQEARLRCSPMKGHSHVYWYRQLPEEGLKFMVYLQKENIIDESGMPKERFSAEFPKEGPSILRIQQVVRGDSAAYFCASSLSRDVEDNEQFFGPGTRLTVL.

The rearrangement uses TRBV18 and TRBJ1-1; D uncertain. V gave up 0 bases and J gave up 2 bases, with 7 bases separating them. The CDR3 loop spans 14 amino acids. Germline CDR1 is KGHSH and CDR2 is LQKENI. In DNA, the CDR3 is TGTGCCAGCTCACCACCGTTAGCAAACACTGAAGCTTTCTTT. Encoded protein: CASSPPLANTEAFF. The whole variable domain, filled in from reference TRBV18 and TRBJ1-1, reads NAGVMQNPRHLVRRRGQEARLRCSPMKGHSHVYWYRQLPEEGLKFMVYLQKENIIDESGMPKERFSAEFPKEGPSILRIQQVVRGDSAAYFCASSPPLANTEAFFGQGTRLTVV.